This entry lists 5 T cell receptor beta chains sequenced from one sample in a study of blood T cells in healthy people across ages. A sample-barcoded 5' primer and a J-beta primer mix were used in a second PCR of about 7 to 12 cycles. TCRdb redid the calling of the 5' RACE reads with MiXCR, one entry per CDR3 protein. The profile shows about a million distinct CDR3 sequences, approximately 49% of them singletons. The sequencing input was blood. The receptors here all came from a man aged 25-45 years in good health.

This rearrangement joins TRBV5-1 to TRBJ2-5; 7 nucleotides agree with TRBD1. The germline CDR1 and CDR2 sequences are SGHRS and YFSETQ. Trimming at V came to 0 bases and at J to 11 bases, leaving 10 bases not matched to a gene. The CDR3 consists of 14 residues. CDR3 region: CASSLDTGANEQYF. The CDR3 DNA sequence: TGCGCCAGCAGCTTGGATACAGGGGCAAATGAGCAGTACTTC.

A remark on this clonotype: The germline gene is not matched at one end of the junction; a read error may be the cause. The chain combines TRBV30 with TRBJ2-6; 9 nucleotides align to TRBD1. Germline assignment: CDR1 GTSNPN and CDR2 SVGIG (reference sequence). The CDR3 sequence is 13 residues long. CDR3 sequence: CAYRGRGANALTF. CDR3 bases: TGTGCCTACAGGGGGCGTGGGGCCAACGCCCTGACTTTC.

This clonotype is a singleton in its sample. V and J are TRBV6-6 and TRBJ1-1; TRBD1 matches at 10 bases. The CDR3 is 15 residues long. CDR1 is MNHNY, CDR2 SVGAGI, per germline (reference sequence). Trimming removed 1 base from V and 4 bases from J; junction bases left unmatched: 3. The CDR3 region has the DNA TGTGCCAGCAGTTACTTAGGACAGGGGGGCACTGAAGCTTTCTTT. It translates to CASSYLGQGGTEAFF.

The chain is built from TRBV20-1 and TRBJ2-3; perhaps D is TRBD1 or TRBD2 (6 bases each). The germline gives CDR1 DFQATT, CDR2 SNEGSKA (reference sequence). The CDR3 has 15 residues. Trimming took 3 bases from V and 1 from J, leaving 14 bases between them. The CDR3, as DNA: TGCAGTGCTAGTAATCGGGGGCGAGGCACAGATACGCAGTATTTT. The encoded protein is CSASNRGRGTDTQYF.

This clonotype occurred a few times. The chain recombines TRBV6-6 with TRBJ2-7; no definite D call. Between the trimmed V and J ends, which lost 2 bases and 4 bases, there was a span of 9 bases. The CDR3 consists of 13 residues. Germline V CDR1 and CDR2: MNHNY, SVGAGI (reference sequence). CDR3 amino acids: CASSYMTSYEQYF. The CDR3 DNA sequence: TGTGCCAGCAGTTACATGACCTCATACGAGCAGTACTTC.